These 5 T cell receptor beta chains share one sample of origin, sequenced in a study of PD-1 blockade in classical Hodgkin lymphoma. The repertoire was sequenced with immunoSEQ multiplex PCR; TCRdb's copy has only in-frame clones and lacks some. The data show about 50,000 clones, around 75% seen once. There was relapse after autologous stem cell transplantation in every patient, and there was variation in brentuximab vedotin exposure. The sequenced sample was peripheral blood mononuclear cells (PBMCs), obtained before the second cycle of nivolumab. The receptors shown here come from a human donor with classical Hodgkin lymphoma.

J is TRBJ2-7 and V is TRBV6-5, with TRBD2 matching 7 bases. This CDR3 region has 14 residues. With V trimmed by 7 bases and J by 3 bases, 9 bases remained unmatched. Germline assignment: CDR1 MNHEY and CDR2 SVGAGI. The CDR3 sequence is CASTLRPSGYEQYF. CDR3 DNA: TGTGCCAGCACCCTAAGGCCTAGCGGCTACGAGCAGTACTTC.

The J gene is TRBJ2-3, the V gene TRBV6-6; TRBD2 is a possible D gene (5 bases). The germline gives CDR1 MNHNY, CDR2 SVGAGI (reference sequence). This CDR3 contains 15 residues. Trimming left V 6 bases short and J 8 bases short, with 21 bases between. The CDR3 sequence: CASSTTGFSDLTQYF. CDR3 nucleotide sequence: TGTGCCAGCAGCACAACGGGATTTAGCGACCTTACGCAGTATTTT.

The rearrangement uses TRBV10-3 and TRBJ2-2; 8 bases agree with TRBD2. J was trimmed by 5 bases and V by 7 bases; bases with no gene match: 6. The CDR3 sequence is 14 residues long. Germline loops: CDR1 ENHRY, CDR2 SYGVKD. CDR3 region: CAITAGAGTGELFF. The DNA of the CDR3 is TGTGCCATCACAGCGGGGGCAGGGACCGGGGAGCTGTTTTTT.

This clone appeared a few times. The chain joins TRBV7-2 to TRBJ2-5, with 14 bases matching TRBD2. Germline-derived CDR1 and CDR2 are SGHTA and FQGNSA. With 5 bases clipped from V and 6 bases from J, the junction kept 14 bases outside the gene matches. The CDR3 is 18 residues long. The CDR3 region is CASSAGSGLAGVGKTQYF. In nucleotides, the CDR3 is TGTGCCAGCAGCGCAGGGTCGGGACTAGCGGGAGTAGGGAAGACCCAGTACTTC.

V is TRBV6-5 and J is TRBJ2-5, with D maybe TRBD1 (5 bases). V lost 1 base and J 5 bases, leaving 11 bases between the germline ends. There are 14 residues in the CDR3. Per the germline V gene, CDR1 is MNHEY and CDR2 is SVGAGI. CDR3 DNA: TGTGCCAGCAGTTACTTGTCAGGGTGGGAGACCCAGTACTTC. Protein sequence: CASSYLSGWETQYF.